These T cell receptor beta chains were read from a single sample in a study of PD-1 blockade in classical Hodgkin lymphoma. Using immunoSEQ multiplex PCR, the repertoire was profiled, and TCRdb retains in-frame clones only, with some absent. The repertoire has about 7,100 clones, about 78% of them found once; the top ten carry roughly 8.1%. The sequencing input was peripheral blood mononuclear cells (PBMCs). The receptors shown here come from a human donor with classical Hodgkin lymphoma. Both conserved end residues are part of each CDR3. D genes are given only for firm matches. Clone size is shown for a subset of rows, as once, few, many or a class of expanded clone.

CDR3: CATSPRGTVFEQYF
DNA: TGTGCCACCAGCCCCCGGGGGACAGTCTTCGAGCAGTACTTC
length: 14
V: TRBV15
D: -
J: TRBJ2-7
size: -

CDR3: CASSYGFNEQFF
DNA: TGTGCCAGCAGCTACGGGTTCAATGAGCAGTTCTTC
length: 12
V: TRBV7-2
D: -
J: TRBJ2-1
size: -

CDR3: CASSQVLSTDTQYF
DNA: TGTGCCAGCAGCCAAGTACTCAGCACAGATACGCAGTATTTT
length: 14
V: TRBV14
D: -
J: TRBJ2-3
size: -

CDR3: CASSPSVAGEQFF
DNA: TGTGCCAGCAGCCCTTCCGTGGCGGGGGAGCAGTTCTTC
length: 13
V: TRBV9
D: -
J: TRBJ2-1
size: -

CDR3: CASSLGQQETQYF
DNA: TGTGCCAGCAGCTTGGGGCAGCAAGAGACCCAGTACTTC
length: 13
V: TRBV5-4
D: -
J: TRBJ2-5
size: -

CDR3: CASSGGERNEQFF
DNA: TGTGCCAGCAGCGGGGGTGAGAGGAATGAGCAGTTCTTC
length: 13
V: TRBV6-1
D: -
J: TRBJ2-1
size: -

CDR3: CAISDPTTGELFF
DNA: TGTGCCATCAGTGACCCGACCACCGGGGAGCTGTTTTTT
length: 13
V: TRBV10-3
D: -
J: TRBJ2-2
size: -

CDR3: CASSNLGGGNTEAFF
DNA: TGTGCCAGCAGTAACCTAGGGGGGGGGAACACTGAAGCTTTCTTT
length: 15
V: TRBV2
D: -
J: TRBJ1-1
size: -

CDR3: CASASQGENSPLHF
DNA: TGTGCCAGCGCCTCGCAGGGAGAGAATTCACCCCTCCACTTT
length: 14
V: TRBV6-6
D: -
J: TRBJ1-6
size: -

CDR3: CASSLLDSPFSGNTIYF
DNA: TGTGCCAGCAGTTTATTGGACAGTCCCTTCTCTGGAAACACCATATATTTT
length: 17
V: TRBV28
D: -
J: TRBJ1-3
size: -

CDR3: CASKTDTDYEQYF
DNA: TGTGCCAGCAAGACGGACACAGACTACGAGCAGTACTTC
length: 13
V: TRBV2
D: -
J: TRBJ2-7
size: -

CDR3: CSVYAFRDGPDYGYTF
DNA: TGCAGCGTTTACGCATTCCGGGACGGCCCCGACTATGGCTACACCTTC
length: 16
V: TRBV29-1
D: -
J: TRBJ1-2
size: -

CDR3: CAWSHREPYQPQHF
DNA: TGTGCCTGGAGCCACAGGGAACCGTATCAGCCCCAGCATTTT
length: 14
V: TRBV30
D: -
J: TRBJ1-5
size: -

CDR3: CASTYGQSNQPQHF
DNA: TGTGCCAGTACCTACGGACAGAGCAATCAGCCCCAGCATTTT
length: 14
V: TRBV2
D: -
J: TRBJ1-5
size: -

CDR3: CASSVAKERAYNEQFF
DNA: TGTGCCAGCAGCGTAGCGAAGGAGAGGGCCTACAATGAGCAGTTCTTC
length: 16
V: TRBV9
D: -
J: TRBJ2-1
size: -

CDR3: CASSLEGEGIGAFF
DNA: TGCGCCAGCAGCTTGGAAGGAGAGGGGATCGGGGCTTTCTTT
length: 14
V: TRBV5-1
D: -
J: TRBJ1-1
size: few

CDR3: CASSPRGLSSTDTQYF
DNA: TGTGCCAGCTCACCTCGGGGACTCTCTAGCACAGATACGCAGTATTTT
length: 16
V: TRBV18
D: -
J: TRBJ2-3
size: once

CDR3: CASSLGSVNTEAFF
DNA: TGCGCCAGCAGCTTGGGAAGCGTGAACACTGAAGCTTTCTTT
length: 14
V: TRBV5-1
D: -
J: TRBJ1-1
size: -

CDR3: CASSNDLRGSYNEQFF
DNA: TGCGCCAGCAGCAACGACCTCCGGGGCTCCTACAATGAGCAGTTCTTC
length: 16
V: TRBV5-1
D: -
J: TRBJ2-1
size: -

CDR3: CASSFTGGFGYTF
DNA: TGTGCCAGCAGCTTCACAGGGGGCTTTGGCTACACCTTC
length: 13
V: TRBV7-2
D: TRBD1
J: TRBJ1-2
size: -

CDR3: CAISGTGGEGYTF
DNA: TGTGCCATCAGTGGGACAGGGGGTGAAGGCTACACCTTC
length: 13
V: TRBV10-3
D: TRBD1
J: TRBJ1-2
size: -

CDR3: CAISEGRGNTIYF
DNA: TGTGCCATCAGTGAAGGCCGCGGAAACACCATATATTTT
length: 13
V: TRBV10-3
D: -
J: TRBJ1-3
size: -

CDR3: CATIGSADTQYF
DNA: TGTGCCACCATCGGATCGGCAGATACGCAGTATTTT
length: 12
V: TRBV27
D: -
J: TRBJ2-3
size: once

CDR3: CASTEEGARGWGYTF
DNA: TGTGCCAGCACCGAAGAGGGGGCGCGGGGATGGGGCTACACCTTC
length: 15
V: TRBV6-1
D: TRBD1
J: TRBJ1-2
size: few

CDR3: CASGFMTGGAAFF
DNA: TGTGCTAGTGGTTTCATGACAGGGGGCGCGGCTTTCTTT
length: 13
V: TRBV12-5
D: TRBD1
J: TRBJ1-1
size: -

CDR3: CASSPTGEGPGNTIYF
DNA: TGTGCCAGCAGTCCCACCGGGGAAGGCCCCGGAAACACCATATATTTT
length: 16
V: TRBV28
D: -
J: TRBJ1-3
size: -

CDR3: CASSEVQGQETQYF
DNA: TGTGCCAGCAGTGAAGTGCAGGGCCAAGAGACCCAGTACTTC
length: 14
V: TRBV2
D: -
J: TRBJ2-5
size: -

CDR3: CSVGTVKGYTF
DNA: TGCAGCGTTGGGACTGTAAAGGGCTACACCTTC
length: 11
V: TRBV29-1
D: -
J: TRBJ1-2
size: -

CDR3: CASRRTAPLAEQYF
DNA: TGTGCCAGCAGGAGAACCGCTCCCCTCGCCGAGCAGTACTTC
length: 14
V: TRBV7-2
D: -
J: TRBJ2-7
size: -

CDR3: CASSPDRGQNTIYF
DNA: TGTGCCAGCTCACCCGACAGGGGGCAAAACACCATATATTTT
length: 14
V: TRBV18
D: TRBD1
J: TRBJ1-3
size: -

CDR3: CASSFIDEGNQPQHF
DNA: TGTGCCAGCAGTTTTATTGATGAGGGGAATCAGCCCCAGCATTTT
length: 15
V: TRBV28
D: -
J: TRBJ1-5
size: few

CDR3: CASSLVRGSYEQYF
DNA: TGTGCCAGCAGCTTAGTTAGAGGCTCCTACGAGCAGTACTTC
length: 14
V: TRBV11-2
D: -
J: TRBJ2-7
size: -